This T cell receptor (beta chain) was sequenced for a study of siplizumab effects on memory and regulatory T cells. V lost 6 bases to trimming and J lost 6 bases, with 20 bases between them. The CDR3 is 16 amino acids. CDR1 KGHSH and CDR2 LQKENI come from the germline V gene. In its sample, this clone was seen once. In each sample, approximately 100,000 TCR templates were assayed. Assay: immunoSEQ multiplex PCR; the TCRdb copy retains only in-frame clones and omits some. The sample records some 97,000 clones, about 91% being singletons. Sequencing used CD4+ T cells sorted from blood. The chain links TRBV18 to TRBJ2-2; a weak D match, TRBD1 (6 bases). The sequence came from a human donor in good health. In DNA, the CDR3 is TGTGCCAGCTCGCGTGATACAGGGTTGGTGGCCGGGGAGCTGTTTTTT. This codes for CASSRDTGLVAGELFF.